This paragraph covers one TCR beta chain sequence. The CDR3 runs 13 residues. CDR1 is SGHNT, CDR2 YENEEA, per germline. The V gene lost 3 bases and the J gene lost 6 bases, with 12 bases spanning the gap. Authors' analysis steps: The assay estimated nucleated cells by amplifying reference gene primers. Profiling relied on immunoSEQ multiplex PCR, and the TCRdb table lists in-frame clones only, not all of them. Clonal size and the V and J genes are those of that table, whereas D and trimming came from the DNA. The table records around 250,000 clones, more than 85% of them present only once. The sample originates from a study of blood T cell repertoires in COVID-19.

This clonotype was sampled from a woman aged 70-85 years with active or convalescent COVID-19. This sequence joins TRBV11-3 and TRBJ2-7, with D perhaps matching TRBD2 (6 bases). Sequencing was carried out using peripheral blood. The DNA of the CDR3 is TGTGCCAGCAGCTTTGCGTTCGGGGGCGAGCAGTACTTC. The encoded protein is CASSFAFGGEQYF.